This T cell receptor (beta chain) was sequenced in a study of cytomegalovirus exposure and HLA in healthy donors. Findings and caveats of the study: Specific recognition of CMV antigens was confirmed in vitro for a few chains (all CMV-associated). There were under 200 TCR beta chains listed as cytomegalovirus-associated. High sensitivity and specificity were reportedly achieved when the classifier diagnosed cytomegalovirus status.

The donors were part of the roughly 110-subject validation cohort, which stood apart from the approximately 670-subject first cohort. Comments on this clone: The antigen is not known.

Assay used: immunoSEQ multiplex PCR; TCRdb lists only in-frame clones, some missing. The sample consists of around 200,000 clones, about 81% of them appearing once. V was trimmed by 3 bases and J by 4 bases, leaving 13 bases between them. The CDR3 has 14 residues. Germline loops: CDR1 SGHRS, CDR2 YFSETQ. The material sequenced was PBMCs. The sequence derives from a woman in her 30s in good health and CMV-seronegative. V and J are TRBV5-1 and TRBJ1-2; tentative D call: TRBD1 (6 bases). The CDR3 coding sequence is TGCGCCAGCAGCTCGGACAGCGGAGGCTATGGCTACACCTTC. Translated, it gives CASSSDSGGYGYTF.